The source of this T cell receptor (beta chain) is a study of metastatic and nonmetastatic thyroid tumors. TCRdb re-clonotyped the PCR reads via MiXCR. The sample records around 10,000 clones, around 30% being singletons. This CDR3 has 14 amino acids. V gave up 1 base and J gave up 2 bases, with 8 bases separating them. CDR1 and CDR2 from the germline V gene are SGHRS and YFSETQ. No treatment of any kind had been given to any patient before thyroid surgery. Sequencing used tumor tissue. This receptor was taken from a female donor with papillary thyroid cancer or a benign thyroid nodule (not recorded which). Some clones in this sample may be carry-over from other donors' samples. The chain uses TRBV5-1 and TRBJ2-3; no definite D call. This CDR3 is CASSLNAVTDTQYF. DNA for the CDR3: TGCGCCAGCAGCTTGAACGCGGTCACAGATACGCAGTATTTT. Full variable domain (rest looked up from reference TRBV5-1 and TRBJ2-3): KAGVTQTPRYLIKTRGQQVTLSCSPISGHRSVSWYQQTPGQGLQFLFEYFSETQRNKGNFPGRFSGRQFSNSRSEMNVSTLELGDSALYLCASSLNAVTDTQYFGPGTRLTVL.